The T cell receptor (beta chain) described here comes from a study of shared clonotypes between healthy human individuals. Study in general: A couple of women and a few men aged 18 to 49 made up the donors.

Investigators spread the genomic DNA of each subset evenly over several immunoSEQ plates. Sequencing used immunoSEQ multiplex PCR; TCRdb keeps in-frame clones, though not all of them. The sample records about 490,000 clones, roughly four fifths being singletons. This clone was seen a few times. The CDR3 is 17 amino acids. J was trimmed by 4 bases and V by 2 bases; bases with no gene match: 11. The V gene's germline CDR1 is KGHSH and CDR2 LQKENI. V gene TRBV18 combines with J gene TRBJ2-3; 8 nucleotides match TRBD2. Source material: PBMCs. The TCR sequence derives from a woman in her forties in good health. Some clones in this sample may be carry-over from other donors' samples. CDR3 DNA: TGTGCCAGCTCACCAGGGTCGAGCGGGAGTTTCCCAGATACGCAGTATTTT. Its protein is CASSPGSSGSFPDTQYF. The variable domain in full, with the rest retrieved from reference TRBV18 and TRBJ2-3, is NAGVMQNPRHLVRRRGQEARLRCSPMKGHSHVYWYRQLPEEGLKFMVYLQKENIIDESGMPKERFSAEFPKEGPSILRIQQVVRGDSAAYFCASSPGSSGSFPDTQYFGPGTRLTVL.